A single sample gave rise to the 32 T cell receptor beta chains below, sequenced in a study of human T cells and chemical hapten exposure. The time point here: patch test 2, 6 weeks after DPC sensitization. Treatment: therapeutic diphenylcyclopropenone sensitization with weekly scalp DPC. TCRdb re-analysed the RACE reads in MiXCR, keeping a single row per CDR3 protein. The sample holds 95,000 or so distinct CDR3 sequences, roughly 11% seen once. The source material was whole blood, sampled in connection with sensitization to the hapten diphenylcyclopropenone (DPC). Every receptor here comes from a woman aged 40 to 50 with alopecia areata. Some clones in this sample may be carry-over from other donors' samples.

Only a few counts were recorded for this clonotype. The germline gene is not matched at one end of the junction; a read error may be the cause. J is TRBJ2-1 and V is TRBV29-1, with D possibly matching TRBD1 (5 bases). Germline V gene data show CDR1 as SQVTM and CDR2 as ANQGSEA. This CDR3 contains 13 residues. The DNA of the CDR3 is TGCAGCGCCCGCCCTCGCATGGACAACGAGCAGTTCTTC. As protein: CSARPRMDNEQFF.

The J gene is TRBJ1-5, the V gene TRBV28, with D unresolved. From germline, CDR1 is MDHEN and CDR2 SYDVKM. This CDR3 has 10 residues. The germline V and J ends were trimmed by 8 bases and 9 bases, with 8 bases remaining between them. CDR3 nucleotides: TGTGCCAGCGGGTTTTGGCCCCAGCATTTT. Translation: CASGFWPQHF.

The chain links TRBV27 to TRBJ2-3; tentatively, D is TRBD2 (6 bases). The CDR3 contains 15 residues. The V and J ends lost 1 base and 3 bases respectively, with 11 bases between them. Germline CDR1 is MNHEY and CDR2 is SMNVEV (reference sequence). CDR3 region: CASSLYSGRTDTQYF. Written as DNA, the CDR3 is TGTGCCAGCAGTTTATACTCGGGGAGGACAGATACGCAGTATTTT.

The sample holds many counts of this clonotype. The rearrangement links TRBV5-4 to TRBJ1-2; 7 positions agree with TRBD1. Germline CDR1 reads SGHNT; CDR2 reads YYREEE (reference sequence). There are 15 residues in the CDR3. Germline trimming cut 4 bases from V and 10 bases from J; bases unmatched to any gene: 16. The CDR3 reads CASSPVAGTEVAYTF. The CDR3 nucleotides read TGTGCCAGCAGCCCGGTCGCGGGGACAGAAGTCGCCTACACCTTC.

The sample holds a few counts of this clonotype. The chain recombines TRBV7-2 with TRBJ2-2; D is possibly TRBD1 (6 bases). Germline V gene lookup returns CDR1 SGHTA and CDR2 FQGNSA. Trimming removed 5 bases at V and 5 bases at J, with 12 bases between. This CDR3 comprises 14 residues. CDR3 loop: CASSPTRGTGELFF. Here the CDR3 DNA reads TGTGCCAGCAGCCCCACGAGGGGGACCGGGGAGCTGTTTTTT.

This clonotype was recorded at least ten times. J is TRBJ1-2 and V is TRBV18; D is undetermined. With 3 bases removed from V and 5 bases from J, the gap between germline ends came to 10 bases. There are 13 residues in the CDR3. Germline CDR1 is KGHSH and CDR2 is LQKENI. The CDR3 DNA reads TGTGCCAGCTCACCGGGGAGGGAGTATGGCTACACCTTC. It encodes CASSPGREYGYTF.

The rearrangement links TRBV25-1 to TRBJ2-3, with 10 positions matching TRBD2. CDR3 size: 14 residues. Germline CDR1 reads MGHDK; CDR2 reads SYGVNS. Trimming cost V 6 bases and J 7 bases; bases outside gene matches: 7. The CDR3 sequence is CASRGLAPGNTQYF. DNA for the CDR3: TGTGCCAGCAGGGGACTAGCGCCGGGGAATACGCAGTATTTT.

This clonotype turned up a few times. V gene TRBV19 combines with J gene TRBJ1-2; D perhaps matches TRBD1 (6 bases). Trimming took 1 base from V and 4 from J, leaving 10 bases between them. The CDR3 is made up of 14 amino acids. CDR1 and CDR2 from the germline V gene are LNHDA and SQIVND (reference sequence). CDR3 coding DNA: TGTGCCAGTAGTATAGGGCGACAGGTCTATGGCTACACCTTC. Its translation is CASSIGRQVYGYTF.

This rearrangement joins TRBV24-1 to TRBJ2-1; tentatively, D is TRBD2 (6 bases). The CDR3 is 12 amino acids. V was pared by 6 bases and J by 9 bases, with 11 bases between. From germline, CDR1 is KGHDR and CDR2 SFDVKD. In DNA form, the CDR3 reads TGTGCCACCAGTTGGGACTCGGGTGAGCAGTTCTTC. Translating gives CATSWDSGEQFF.

This chain uses TRBV7-8 with TRBJ2-1, with TRBD1 identical over 8 bases. Germline loops: CDR1 SGHVS, CDR2 FQNEAQ. CDR3 length: 16 residues. Germline trimming cut 6 bases from V and 3 bases from J; bases unmatched to any gene: 10. CDR3 protein: CASRLPGTGYYNEQFF. The CDR3 nucleotides read TGTGCCAGCAGGCTGCCCGGGACAGGCTACTACAATGAGCAGTTCTTC.

About this clonotype: This may stem from a read error, because a much larger clone lies one nucleotide away. The chain has TRBV7-9 and TRBJ2-3, with no clear D. The germline V gene has CDR1 SEHNR and CDR2 FQNEAQ (reference sequence). CDR3 length: 12 amino acids. Trimming took off 4 bases at V and 1 base at J, with 3 bases between the two ends. The CDR3 DNA reads TGTGCCAGCAGCTACCGCACAGATACGCAGTATTTT. This codes for CASSYRTDTQYF.

This clonotype has at least ten counts. The chain joins TRBV6-2 or TRBV6-3 to TRBJ2-5; TRBD1 might be the D (6 bases). The germline CDR1 and CDR2 sequences are MNHEY and SVGEGT. The V gene lost 0 bases and the J gene lost 3 bases, with 11 bases spanning the gap. The CDR3 contains 15 residues. The CDR3 bases are TGTGCCAGCAGTTACTCAGGGGGATTAAAAGAGACCCAGTACTTC. Its translation: CASSYSGGLKETQYF.

This clonotype was seen at least ten times. V gene TRBV28 combines with J gene TRBJ2-1, with TRBD2 identical over 8 bases. Germline V CDR1 and CDR2: MDHEN, SYDVKM. This CDR3 is 15 amino acids long. Unmatched junction bases numbered 6, after V lost 6 bases and J lost 2 bases. This chain's CDR3 is CASRNGGAAYNEQFF. The DNA for the CDR3 is TGTGCCAGCAGAAACGGGGGGGCTGCCTACAATGAGCAGTTCTTC.

Only a few counts were recorded for this clonotype. V is TRBV6-4 and J is TRBJ1-4, with D uncertain. Per the germline V gene, CDR1 is MRHNA and CDR2 is SNTAGT. This CDR3 contains 14 residues. V shed 11 bases and J shed 3 bases, with 16 bases lying between them. The CDR3, as DNA: TGTGCCGTTCGAGGGAGGCAGGCTAATGAAAAACTGTTTTTT. It yields the protein CAVRGRQANEKLFF.

In its sample, this clonotype was seen a few times. This rearrangement joins TRBV18 to TRBJ2-7; D is unclear. This CDR3 is 14 amino acids long. The V and J ends lost 3 bases and 5 bases respectively, with 14 bases between them. CDR1 KGHSH and CDR2 LQKENI come from the germline V gene. The CDR3 loop reads CASSPTATVHEQYF. The CDR3 DNA is TGTGCCAGCTCACCGACTGCCACGGTCCACGAGCAGTACTTC.

The table lists this clonotype with a few counts. The chain combines TRBV28 with TRBJ2-3; a weak D match, TRBD2 (7 bases). Between the trimmed V and J ends, which lost 9 bases and 5 bases, there was a span of 27 bases. Germline assignment: CDR1 MDHEN and CDR2 SYDVKM. CDR3 length: 17 residues. The CDR3 nucleotides read TGTGCCAGTAGAAAAGGGGGGGTAGTCCTTGGGAGAGATACGCAGTATTTT. Amino acids: CASRKGGVVLGRDTQYF.

This clonotype was detected a few times. The chain's CDR3 is CSAGGGQVTNTGELFF. CDR3 nucleotides: TGCAGCGCCGGGGGCGGGCAGGTCACGAACACCGGGGAGCTGTTTTTT. The J gene is TRBJ2-2, the V gene TRBV29-1; D could derive from TRBD1 or TRBD2 (6 bases each). With 7 bases removed from V and 0 bases from J, the gap between germline ends came to 18 bases. The CDR3 length is 16 residues. CDR1 is SQVTM, CDR2 ANQGSEA, per germline.

This sequence joins TRBV7-9 and TRBJ1-5, with TRBD1 matching 7 bases. The V and J ends lost 5 bases and 6 bases, in that order; junction bases with no gene match: 7. In germline, CDR1 is SEHNR, CDR2 FQNEAQ (reference sequence). The CDR3 has 14 amino acids. The CDR3 region is CASSRDRESQPQHF. Written as DNA, the CDR3 is TGTGCCAGCAGCCGAGACAGGGAGAGTCAGCCCCAGCATTTT.

The sample holds many counts of this clonotype. The chain couples TRBV11-2 to TRBJ1-5; the match to TRBD1 covers 7 bases. This CDR3 is 13 amino acids long. The germline CDR1 and CDR2 sequences are SGHAT and FQNNGV. V dropped 5 bases and J dropped 6; count of bases not matched to a gene: 4. The CDR3 region has the DNA TGTGCCAGCAGCCCCGACAGGGCTCAGCCCCAGCATTTT. It codes for CASSPDRAQPQHF.

This chain links TRBV30 with TRBJ2-2, with 8 bases fitting TRBD2. The CDR3 has 17 residues. The V gene's germline CDR1 is GTSNPN and CDR2 SVGIG (reference sequence). Unmatched junction bases numbered 20, after V lost 7 bases and J lost 7 bases. DNA of the CDR3: TGTGCCTCCCTCTCTCTGCTTGGAGCGGGAGTCTTCGGGGAGCTGTTTTTT. It yields the protein CASLSLLGAGVFGELFF.

As regards this clonotype: A much more abundant neighbour one base away suggests this may be a read error. The chain joins TRBV4-1 to TRBJ1-2; maybe TRBD1 (6 bases). This CDR3 has 15 residues. Germline CDR1 MGHRA, CDR2 YSYEKL. V was pared by 0 bases and J by 3 bases, with 11 bases between. The CDR3 DNA reads TGCGCCAGCAGCCAAGATCGCCGGACAGACTATGGCTACACCTTC. Residues: CASSQDRRTDYGYTF.

The chain uses TRBV6-2 or TRBV6-3 and TRBJ2-7, with D perhaps TRBD1 (6 bases). The CDR3 is made up of 15 amino acids. In germline, CDR1 is MNHEY, CDR2 SVGEGT. V lost 5 bases to trimming and J lost 3 bases, with 17 bases between them. In DNA form, the CDR3 reads TGTGCCAGCAGTCCGTCGGACAGACCTCTCTACGAGCAGTACTTC. As protein: CASSPSDRPLYEQYF.

This clonotype has a handful of counts. The chain employs TRBV5-1 and TRBJ2-3, with 9 bases matching TRBD1. CDR3 size: 16 residues. Trimming at V came to 0 bases and at J to 4 bases, leaving 6 bases not matched to a gene. Germline CDR1 and CDR2: SGHRS and YFSETQ. The CDR3 spells CASSLAGTGLADTQYF. Here the CDR3 DNA reads TGCGCCAGCAGCTTGGCGGGGACAGGGCTCGCAGATACGCAGTATTTT.

The V and J genes are TRBV4-2 and TRBJ1-1, with a weak D call TRBD1 (5 bases). Germline CDR1 reads LGHNA; CDR2 reads YNFKEQ. The CDR3 length is 17 residues. Trimming took 1 base from V and 1 from J, leaving 16 bases between them. The CDR3 reads CASSQGGWGAANTEAFF. The DNA for the CDR3 is TGTGCCAGCAGCCAAGGGGGGTGGGGCGCCGCGAACACTGAAGCTTTCTTT.

This clonotype showed up many times. This chain uses TRBV18 with TRBJ2-1, with D maybe TRBD2 (6 bases). The V gene lost 2 bases and the J gene lost 7 bases, with 21 bases spanning the gap. The germline CDR1 and CDR2 sequences are KGHSH and LQKENI. The CDR3 has 17 residues. The chain's CDR3 is CASSPKLAGRTQNEQFF. The DNA of the CDR3 is TGTGCCAGCTCACCAAAATTGGCGGGAAGGACCCAGAATGAGCAGTTCTTC. The whole variable domain, filled in from reference TRBV18 and TRBJ2-1, reads NAGVMQNPRHLVRRRGQEARLRCSPMKGHSHVYWYRQLPEEGLKFMVYLQKENIIDESGMPKERFSAEFPKEGPSILRIQQVVRGDSAAYFCASSPKLAGRTQNEQFFGPGTRLTVL.

This clonotype was seen many times. V gene TRBV12-3 or TRBV12-4 combines with J gene TRBJ1-6, with D tentatively TRBD1 (5 bases). The CDR3 is 16 amino acids. V gave up 5 bases and J gave up 8 bases, with 19 bases separating them. CDR3 sequence reads: CASSPPPGGVYSPLHF. The CDR3 DNA follows: TGTGCCAGCAGTCCCCCCCCGGGAGGGGTTTATTCACCCCTCCACTTT.

This sequence joins TRBV10-2 and TRBJ1-5; D possibly corresponds to TRBD1 (6 bases). The V and J ends lost 2 bases and 6 bases respectively, with 11 bases between them. The CDR3 sequence is 14 residues long. The germline V gene encodes CDR1 WSHSY and CDR2 SAAADI. The CDR3 reads CASSEKGGGQPQHF. DNA for the CDR3: TGCGCCAGCAGTGAGAAGGGGGGAGGTCAGCCCCAGCATTTT.

V usage is TRBV20-1 and J usage is TRBJ2-7; 12 bases fit TRBD2. J was trimmed by 7 bases and V by 3 bases; bases with no gene match: 7. CDR1 is DFQATT, CDR2 SNEGSKA, per germline (reference sequence). This CDR3 contains 14 residues. The CDR3 DNA reads TGCAGTGCTAGTCTAGCGGGAGGGCCCAGGGAGCAGTACTTC. This translates into CSASLAGGPREQYF.

This clonotype was detected many times. The chain recombines TRBV21-1 with TRBJ1-2; TRBD1, as called in the table, went unchecked against the DNA. TRBV21-1 is labeled a pseudogene. The CDR3 loop spans 15 amino acids. The CDR3 spells CASSKATGAACGYTF. CDR3 DNA sequence: TGTGCCAGCAGCAAAGCGACAGGGGCCGCCTGTGGCTACACCTTC.

This clonotype turned up a few times. The V call is TRBV7-8, the J call TRBJ2-5; D gene unclear. The germline CDR1 and CDR2 sequences are SGHVS and FQNEAQ. The ends were cut back, 5 bases at V and 5 bases at J, with 12 bases in the middle. The CDR3 length is 13 residues. The CDR3 nucleotides are TGTGCCAGCAGCCCCTTTAGTTCCGAGACCCAGTACTTC. Its translation: CASSPFSSETQYF.

The sample holds many counts of this clonotype. This chain joins TRBV10-2 and TRBJ2-2; D perhaps matches TRBD1 (6 bases). The CDR3 runs 14 residues. Germline CDR1 WSHSY, CDR2 SAAADI. Deletions cut 7 bases from V and 0 bases from J, with 9 bases between. The CDR3 coding sequence is TGCGCCAGCACCGGGACACCGAACACCGGGGAGCTGTTTTTT. It encodes CASTGTPNTGELFF.

The chain uses TRBV19 and TRBJ2-1, with 9 nucleotides matching TRBD2. Germline CDR1 and CDR2: LNHDA and SQIVND (reference sequence). CDR3 length: 14 amino acids. Trimming removed 8 bases from V and 2 bases from J; junction bases left unmatched: 4. The CDR3 bases are TGTGCCAGTGGGACTAGCCCGACCTACAATGAGCAGTTCTTC. Amino acid sequence: CASGTSPTYNEQFF.